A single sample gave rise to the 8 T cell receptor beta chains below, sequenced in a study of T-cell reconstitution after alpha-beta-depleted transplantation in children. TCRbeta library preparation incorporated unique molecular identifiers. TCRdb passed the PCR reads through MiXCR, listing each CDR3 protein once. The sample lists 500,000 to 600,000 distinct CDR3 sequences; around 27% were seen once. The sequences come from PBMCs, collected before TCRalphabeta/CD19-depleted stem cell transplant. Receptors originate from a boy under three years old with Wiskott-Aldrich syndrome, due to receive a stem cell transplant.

The DNA for the CDR3 is TGTGCCAGCAGTTCCCTCGGGACAGGGAAAATGAAGACCATATATTTT. Amino acid sequence: CASSSLGTGKMKTIYF. This chain uses TRBV27 with TRBJ1-3; 9 nucleotides match TRBD1. Germline trimming cut 4 bases from V and 10 bases from J; bases unmatched to any gene: 14. Germline-derived CDR1 and CDR2 are MNHEY and SMNVEV (reference sequence). The CDR3 is 16 residues long.

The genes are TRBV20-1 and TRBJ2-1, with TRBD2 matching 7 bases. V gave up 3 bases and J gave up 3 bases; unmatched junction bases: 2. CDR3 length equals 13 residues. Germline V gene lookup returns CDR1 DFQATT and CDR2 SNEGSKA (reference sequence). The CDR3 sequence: CSASSSGYNEQFF. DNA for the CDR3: TGCAGTGCTAGTTCTAGCGGCTACAATGAGCAGTTCTTC.

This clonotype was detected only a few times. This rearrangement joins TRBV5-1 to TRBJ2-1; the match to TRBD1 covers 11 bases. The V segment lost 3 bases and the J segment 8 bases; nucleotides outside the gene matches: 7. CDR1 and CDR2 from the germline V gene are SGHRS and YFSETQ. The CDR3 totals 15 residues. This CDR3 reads CASSSGQGVVDEQFF. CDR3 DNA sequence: TGCGCCAGCAGCTCGGGACAGGGGGTAGTGGATGAGCAGTTCTTC. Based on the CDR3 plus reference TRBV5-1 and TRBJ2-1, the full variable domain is KAGVTQTPRYLIKTRGQQVTLSCSPISGHRSVSWYQQTPGQGLQFLFEYFSETQRNKGNFPGRFSGRQFSNSRSEMNVSTLELGDSALYLCASSSGQGVVDEQFFGPGTRLTVL.

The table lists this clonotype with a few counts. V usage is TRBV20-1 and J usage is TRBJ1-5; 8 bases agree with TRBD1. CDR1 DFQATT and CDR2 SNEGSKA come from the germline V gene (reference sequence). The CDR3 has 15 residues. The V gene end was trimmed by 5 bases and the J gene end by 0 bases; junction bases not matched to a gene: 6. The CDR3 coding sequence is TGCAGTGCTGTGACAGGGGAGAATAGCAATCAGCCCCAGCATTTT. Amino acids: CSAVTGENSNQPQHF.

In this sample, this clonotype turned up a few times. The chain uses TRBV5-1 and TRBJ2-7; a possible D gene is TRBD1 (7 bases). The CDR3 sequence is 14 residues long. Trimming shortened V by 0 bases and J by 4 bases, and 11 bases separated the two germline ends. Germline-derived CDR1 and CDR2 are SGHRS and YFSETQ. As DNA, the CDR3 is TGCGCCAGCAGCTTGGAGGGGGCGGGATACGAGCAGTACTTC. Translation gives CASSLEGAGYEQYF.

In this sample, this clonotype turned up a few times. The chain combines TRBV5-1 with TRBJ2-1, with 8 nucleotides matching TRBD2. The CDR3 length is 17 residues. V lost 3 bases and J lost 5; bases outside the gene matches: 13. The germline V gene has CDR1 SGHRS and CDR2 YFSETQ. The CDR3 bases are TGCGCCAGCAGCTATTACCTACAAGCGGGGGCTAACAATGAGCAGTTCTTC. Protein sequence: CASSYYLQAGANNEQFF.

The CDR3, as DNA: TGTGCCAGCAGAGGGGGGGGGAAAAGAGAGACCCAGTACTTC. Encoded protein: CASRGGGKRETQYF. This rearrangement joins TRBV12-3 or TRBV12-4 to TRBJ2-5, with D possibly matching TRBD2 (7 bases). Trimming stripped 6 bases from V and 4 bases from J, with 15 bases between. This CDR3 spans 14 amino acids.

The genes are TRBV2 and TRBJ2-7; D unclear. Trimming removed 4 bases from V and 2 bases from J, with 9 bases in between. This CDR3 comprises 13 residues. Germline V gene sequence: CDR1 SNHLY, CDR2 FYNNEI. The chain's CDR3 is CASSVRRAYEQYF. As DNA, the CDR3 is TGTGCCAGCAGTGTCCGCCGAGCCTACGAGCAGTACTTC.